This TCR beta chain was captured in a study of cytomegalovirus exposure and HLA in healthy donors. The PCR ran on 60 Vbeta and 13 Jbeta primers. Original methodology: Roughly 80 million unique TCR beta chains, roughly 12 million shared, were counted in a later analysis. Clones were read by immunoSEQ multiplex PCR, and TCRdb kept only the in-frame ones, dropping some. The V and J calls and clone size were taken over from that table, and D and trimming were inferred from the DNA. In the table there are approximately 72,000 clones, under 80% of which are singletons. Germline V lookup: CDR1 SEHNR, CDR2 FQNEAQ (reference sequence). The CDR3 extends over 14 amino acids. Trimming left V 5 bases short and J 2 bases short, with 9 bases between. Whole-study findings and limits: An assumption of roughly uniform sequencing depth across donors underlay the presence/absence analyses. Serostatus for CMV was the only available immune exposure information. According to the study, 180 or so TCR beta chains were cytomegalovirus-associated.

Turning to this clone: Its antigen is still unknown.

This sequence was found in a male donor in good health and CMV-seropositive. This rearrangement joins TRBV7-9 to TRBJ2-2; no clear D gene. Sequencing was performed on PBMCs. CDR3: CASSMSGNTGELFF. The CDR3 nucleotides read TGTGCCAGCAGCATGTCAGGAAACACCGGGGAGCTGTTTTTT.